These T cell receptor beta chains were read from a single sample in a study of shared T cell receptors in the human thymus. Repertoires were generated with immunoSEQ multiplex PCR, while TCRdb's copy carries only in-frame clones and drops some. Of about 660,000 clones listed, around 87% are singletons. The sample also formed part of further work on human thymus T cells.

The specimen sequenced was thymocytes. Source of these receptors: a boy in the first two years of life with a congenital heart defect. Both conserved end residues are part of each CDR3. Each record gives: D gene, J gene, clone size, V gene, CDR3 protein, CDR3 DNA. D genes are given only for firm matches. The size field is filled for only some rows; it gives once, few, many or a size class.

TRBD2,TRBJ2-1,.,TRBV4-3,CASSQEREGPDEQFF,TGCGCCAGCAGCCAAGAGCGGGAGGGCCCGGATGAGCAGTTCTTC
TRBD2,TRBJ2-7,.,TRBV13,CASSLRRAGEGRQYF,TGTGCCAGCAGCCTCCGCAGGGCGGGAGAGGGAAGGCAGTACTTC
TRBD2,TRBJ2-3,.,TRBV9,CASSVGGTSDTDTQYF,TGTGCCAGCAGCGTTGGCGGGACTAGCGACACAGATACGCAGTATTTT
TRBD1,TRBJ1-2,once,TRBV28,CASSYPRSRGTYGYTF,TGTGCCAGCAGCTACCCAAGGAGCAGGGGGACGTATGGCTACACCTTC
TRBD1,TRBJ1-3,.,TRBV14,CASSQESGGRNTIYF,TGTGCCAGCAGCCAAGAATCAGGGGGCAGAAACACCATATATTTT
.,TRBJ1-3,few,TRBV18,CASSRDSGGVSGNTIYF,TGTGCCAGCTCACGGGACTCCGGAGGGGTCTCTGGAAACACCATATATTTT
.,TRBJ2-7,.,TRBV4-3,CASSQDEGGLSYEQYF,TGCGCCAGCAGCCAAGATGAGGGAGGATTATCCTACGAGCAGTACTTC
TRBD2,TRBJ2-1,.,TRBV2,CASSEGLPYNEQFF,TGTGCCAGCAGTGAGGGACTACCCTACAATGAGCAGTTCTTC
TRBD1,TRBJ1-2,few,TRBV6-1,CASDRTTDRAYGYTF,TGTGCCAGCGATAGGACCACGGACAGGGCTTATGGCTACACCTTC
.,TRBJ1-1,.,TRBV11-2,CASSRSTEAFF,TGTGCCAGCAGCCGGTCCACTGAAGCTTTCTTT
TRBD1,TRBJ2-7,.,TRBV5-1,CASSLVDRDRDSYEQYF,TGCGCCAGCAGCTTGGTGGACCGGGACAGGGACTCCTACGAGCAGTACTTC
.,TRBJ2-1,.,TRBV10-2,CASRGASYNEQFF,TGCGCCAGCAGGGGAGCGAGCTACAATGAGCAGTTCTTC
TRBD2,TRBJ2-5,.,TRBV4-1,CASSQEGTSGQETQYF,TGCGCCAGCAGCCAAGAAGGGACTAGCGGCCAAGAGACCCAGTACTTC
.,TRBJ1-2,.,TRBV6-4,CASSDLTRGGYGYTF,TGTGCCAGCAGTGACCTTACCAGGGGCGGCTATGGCTACACCTTC
.,TRBJ2-7,.,TRBV29-1,CSVRISGEGDEQYF,TGCAGCGTCCGGATTTCAGGGGAAGGTGACGAGCAGTACTTC
.,TRBJ1-2,.,TRBV20-1,CSAPTAYGYTF,TGCAGTGCTCCTACAGCTTATGGCTACACCTTC
.,TRBJ2-2,.,TRBV7-2,CASSAPSRTTNTGELFF,TGTGCCAGCAGCGCCCCCTCCAGGACTACGAACACCGGGGAGCTGTTTTTT
.,TRBJ2-3,.,TRBV5-4,CASSLGGQGGSDTQYF,TGTGCCAGCAGCTTGGGGGGGCAGGGTGGTTCAGATACGCAGTATTTT
TRBD2,TRBJ2-7,.,TRBV6-1,CASSEAAGGPYEQYF,TGTGCCAGCAGTGAAGCGGCGGGAGGGCCCTACGAGCAGTACTTC
TRBD2,TRBJ2-2,once,TRBV7-4,CASSLVSPSGKPNTGELFF,TGTGCCAGCAGCTTAGTCTCCCCTAGCGGGAAACCGAACACCGGGGAGCTGTTTTTT
TRBD1,TRBJ2-1,.,TRBV15,CATSRVGQGAIKEEQFF,TGTGCCACCAGCAGAGTTGGACAGGGGGCGATTAAAGAAGAGCAGTTCTTC
TRBD1,TRBJ1-2,.,TRBV6-1,CASSAPRQGAGYTF,TGTGCCAGCAGTGCCCCTCGACAGGGGGCTGGCTACACCTTC
TRBD2,TRBJ2-3,.,TRBV6-4,CASSVIAGEQGRSTDTQYF,TGTGCCAGCAGTGTTATAGCGGGAGAACAAGGGCGGAGCACAGATACGCAGTATTTT
TRBD2,TRBJ2-5,.,TRBV4-3,CASSQDQRREGLRETQYF,TGCGCCAGCAGCCAAGACCAACGGCGGGAGGGCCTTCGGGAGACCCAGTACTTC
.,TRBJ2-7,.,TRBV5-1,CASSLEGLVNEQYF,TGCGCCAGCAGCTTGGAGGGGCTTGTCAACGAGCAGTACTTC
TRBD2,TRBJ2-1,.,TRBV12-5,CASGLTPGRGGRGDEQFF,TGTGCTAGTGGTTTGACACCCGGTAGGGGCGGGAGAGGGGATGAGCAGTTCTTC
.,TRBJ1-5,once,TRBV27,CASSPRTPSNQPQHF,TGTGCCAGCAGTCCAAGGACTCCTAGCAATCAGCCCCAGCATTTT
.,TRBJ2-1,.,TRBV20-1,CSARKAQQFF,TGCAGTGCTAGGAAAGCCCAACAGTTCTTC
TRBD1,TRBJ2-7,.,TRBV18,CASSPWGQGREQYF,TGTGCCAGCTCACCATGGGGACAGGGGCGGGAGCAGTACTTC
.,TRBJ2-7,once,TRBV4-1,CASSPGPTYEQYF,TGCGCCAGCAGCCCTGGGCCGACCTACGAGCAGTACTTC
.,TRBJ2-1,.,TRBV4-2,CASSLPRGGPYNEQFF,TGTGCCAGCAGCCTCCCGAGGGGGGGTCCCTACAATGAGCAGTTCTTC
.,TRBJ2-1,.,TRBV27,CASSFSRGEQFF,TGTGCCAGCAGTTTTTCTCGGGGTGAGCAGTTCTTC